The rows below give T cell receptor beta chains drawn from one sample of a study of T cells in narcolepsy. Produced via immunoSEQ multiplex PCR; TCRdb's table is partial and in-frame only. The sample holds more than 20,000 clones, about 92% seen once. Sample: CD45RA- memory CD4+ T cells from PBMCs. Every receptor here comes from a human donor with narcolepsy. Each CDR3 is given without its conserved first and last residue.

j_call v_call cdr3_aa
TRBJ1-1 TRBV5-8 ASSPEGRTNTEAF
TRBJ1-6 TRBV6-1 ASSDQGGYDSPLH
TRBJ2-5 TRBV9 ASSVMGGGETQY
TRBJ1-4 TRBV20-1 SGTDNEKLF
TRBJ2-2 TRBV2 ASSESTQGHGELF
TRBJ2-4 TRBV9 ASPTRVTLQY
TRBJ1-2 TRBV11-1 ASSFGTTAPNYGYT
TRBJ2-7 TRBV5-1 ASNQGTSYEQY
TRBJ2-7 TRBV4-1 ASSQVKDRGNEQY
TRBJ2-1 TRBV7-3 ASSLGQVSYNEQF
TRBJ1-1 TRBV2 ASSARVEAF
TRBJ1-4 TRBV29-1 SVSNANLANEKLF
TRBJ2-1 TRBV6-5 ASSHEGGPYNEQF
TRBJ2-1 TRBV7-2 ASSLGVGRAFYNEQF
TRBJ2-2 TRBV6-1 ASTPDRAGTGELF
TRBJ2-7 TRBV30 AWIPRSKSYEQY
TRBJ2-3 TRBV11-3 ASSLGERLVKSTDTQY
TRBJ1-2 TRBV4-2 ASSQVAGANYGYT